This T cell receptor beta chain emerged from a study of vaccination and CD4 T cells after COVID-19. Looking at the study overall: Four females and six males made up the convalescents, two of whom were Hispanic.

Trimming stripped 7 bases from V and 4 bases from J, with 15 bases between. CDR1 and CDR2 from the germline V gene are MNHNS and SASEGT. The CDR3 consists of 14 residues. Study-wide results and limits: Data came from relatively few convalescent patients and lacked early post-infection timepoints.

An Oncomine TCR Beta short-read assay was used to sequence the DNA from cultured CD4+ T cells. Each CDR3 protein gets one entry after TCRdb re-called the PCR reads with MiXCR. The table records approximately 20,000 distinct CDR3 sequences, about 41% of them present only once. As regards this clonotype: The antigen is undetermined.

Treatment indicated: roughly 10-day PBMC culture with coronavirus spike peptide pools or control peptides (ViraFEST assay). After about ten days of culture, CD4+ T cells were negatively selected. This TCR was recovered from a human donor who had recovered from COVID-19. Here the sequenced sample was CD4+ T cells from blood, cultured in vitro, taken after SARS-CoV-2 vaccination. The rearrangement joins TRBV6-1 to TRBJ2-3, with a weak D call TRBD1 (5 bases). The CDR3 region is CASTALGDPDTQYF. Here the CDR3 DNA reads TGTGCCAGCACGGCCCTAGGGGATCCAGATACGCAGTATTTT.